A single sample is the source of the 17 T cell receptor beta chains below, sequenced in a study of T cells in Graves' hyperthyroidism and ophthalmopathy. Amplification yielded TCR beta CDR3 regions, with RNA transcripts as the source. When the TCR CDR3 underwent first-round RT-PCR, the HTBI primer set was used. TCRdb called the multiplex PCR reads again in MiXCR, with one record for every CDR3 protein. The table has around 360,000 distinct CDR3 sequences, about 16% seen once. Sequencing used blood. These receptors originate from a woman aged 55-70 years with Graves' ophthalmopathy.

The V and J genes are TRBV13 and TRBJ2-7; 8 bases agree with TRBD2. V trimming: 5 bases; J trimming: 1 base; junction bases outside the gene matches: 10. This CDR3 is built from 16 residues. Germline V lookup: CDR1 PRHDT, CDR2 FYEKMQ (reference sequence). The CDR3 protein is CASSRGGSGISYEQYF. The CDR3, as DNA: TGTGCCAGCAGCAGGGGGGGTAGCGGGATATCCTACGAGCAGTACTTC. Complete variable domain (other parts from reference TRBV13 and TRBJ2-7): AAGVIQSPRHLIKEKRETATLKCYPIPRHDTVYWYQQGPGQDPQFLISFYEKMQSDKGSIPDRFSAQQFSDYHSELNMSSLELGDSALYFCASSRGGSGISYEQYFGPGTRLTVT.

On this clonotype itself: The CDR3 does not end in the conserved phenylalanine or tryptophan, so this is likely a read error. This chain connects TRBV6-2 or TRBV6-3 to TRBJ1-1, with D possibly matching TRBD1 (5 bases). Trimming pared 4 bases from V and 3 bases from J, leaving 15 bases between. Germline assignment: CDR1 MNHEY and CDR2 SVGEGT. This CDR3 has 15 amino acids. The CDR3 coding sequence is TGTGCCAGCAGTTTAAAACATTGGGGGTACACTGAAGCTTTCCTT. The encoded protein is CASSLKHWGYTEAFL.

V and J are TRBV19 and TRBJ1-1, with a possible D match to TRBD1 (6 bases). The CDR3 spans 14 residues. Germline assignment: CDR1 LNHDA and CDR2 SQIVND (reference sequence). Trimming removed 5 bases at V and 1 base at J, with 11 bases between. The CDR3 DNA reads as TGTGCCAGTAGTTGGGGGGCTTCGAACACTGAAGCTTTCTTT. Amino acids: CASSWGASNTEAFF.

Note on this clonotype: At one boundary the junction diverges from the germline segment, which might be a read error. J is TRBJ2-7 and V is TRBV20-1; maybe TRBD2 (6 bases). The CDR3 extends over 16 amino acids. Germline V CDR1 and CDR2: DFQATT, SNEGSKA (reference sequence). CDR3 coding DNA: TGCAGTGCTAGAGATCGGGGTAGCGGACACTCCTACGAGCAGCACTTC. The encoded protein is CSARDRGSGHSYEQHF.

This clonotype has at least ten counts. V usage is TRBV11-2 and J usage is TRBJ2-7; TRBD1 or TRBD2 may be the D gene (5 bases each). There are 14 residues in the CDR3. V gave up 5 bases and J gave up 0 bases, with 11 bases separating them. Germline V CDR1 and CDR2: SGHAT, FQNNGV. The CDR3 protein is CASSNRDRSYEQYF. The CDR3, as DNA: TGTGCCAGCAGCAACCGGGACCGCTCCTACGAGCAGTACTTC.

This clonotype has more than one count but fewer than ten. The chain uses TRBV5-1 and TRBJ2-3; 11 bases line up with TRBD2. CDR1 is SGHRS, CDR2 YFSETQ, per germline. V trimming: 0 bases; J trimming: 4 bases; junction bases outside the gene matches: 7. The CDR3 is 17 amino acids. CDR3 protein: CASSLAIGTSGADTQYF. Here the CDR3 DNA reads TGCGCCAGCAGCTTGGCGATTGGGACTAGCGGAGCAGATACGCAGTATTTT.

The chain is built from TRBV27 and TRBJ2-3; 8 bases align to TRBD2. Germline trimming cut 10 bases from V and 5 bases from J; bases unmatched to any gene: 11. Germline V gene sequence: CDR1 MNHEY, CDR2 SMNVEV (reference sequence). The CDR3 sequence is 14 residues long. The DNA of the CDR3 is TGTGCCACCCTTGACGGCGCGGGGGGAGATACGCAGTATTTT. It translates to CATLDGAGGDTQYF.

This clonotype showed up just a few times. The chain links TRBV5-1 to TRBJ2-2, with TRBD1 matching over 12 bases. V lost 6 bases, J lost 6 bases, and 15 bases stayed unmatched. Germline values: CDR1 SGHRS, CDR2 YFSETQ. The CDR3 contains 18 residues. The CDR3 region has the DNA TGCGCCAGCACCTTTGGACACCGGGGGACAGGGGGCCCCGGGGAGCTGTTTTTT. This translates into CASTFGHRGTGGPGELFF.

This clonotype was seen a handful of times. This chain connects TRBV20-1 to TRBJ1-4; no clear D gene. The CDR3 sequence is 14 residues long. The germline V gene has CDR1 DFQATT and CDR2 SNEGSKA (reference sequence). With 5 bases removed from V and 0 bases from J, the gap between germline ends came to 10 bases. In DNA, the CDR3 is TGCAGTGCTCCACCCGGGACAACTAATGAAAAACTGTTTTTT. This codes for CSAPPGTTNEKLFF.

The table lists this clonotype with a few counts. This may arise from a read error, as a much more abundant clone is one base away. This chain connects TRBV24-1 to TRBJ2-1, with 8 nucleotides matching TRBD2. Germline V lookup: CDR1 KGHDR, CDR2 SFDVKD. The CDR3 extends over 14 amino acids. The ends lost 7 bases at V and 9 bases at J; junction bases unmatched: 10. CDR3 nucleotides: TGTGCCACCAGCGGGGGGGCTAGATCGAGTGAGCAGTTCTTC. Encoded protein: CATSGGARSSEQFF.

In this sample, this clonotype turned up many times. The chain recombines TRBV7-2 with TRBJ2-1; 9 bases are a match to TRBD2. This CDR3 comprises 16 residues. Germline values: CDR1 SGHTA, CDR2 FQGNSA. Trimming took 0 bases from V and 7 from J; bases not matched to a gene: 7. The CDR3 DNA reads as TGTGCCAGCAGCTTAGCGCAGGGCGGGAGGGCGAATGAGCAGTTCTTC. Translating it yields CASSLAQGGRANEQFF.

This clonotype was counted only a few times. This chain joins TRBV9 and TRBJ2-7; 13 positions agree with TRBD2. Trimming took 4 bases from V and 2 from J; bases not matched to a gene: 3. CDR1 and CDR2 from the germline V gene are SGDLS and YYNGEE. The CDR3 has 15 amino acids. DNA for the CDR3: TGTGCCAGCAGCCGGGGACTAGCGGGAACCTACGAGCAGTACTTC. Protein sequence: CASSRGLAGTYEQYF. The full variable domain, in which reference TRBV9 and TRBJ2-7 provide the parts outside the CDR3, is DSGVTQTPKHLITATGQRVTLRCSPRSGDLSVYWYQQSLDQGLQFLIQYYNGEERAKGNILERFSAQQFPDLHSELNLSSLELGDSALYFCASSRGLAGTYEQYFGPGTRLTVT.

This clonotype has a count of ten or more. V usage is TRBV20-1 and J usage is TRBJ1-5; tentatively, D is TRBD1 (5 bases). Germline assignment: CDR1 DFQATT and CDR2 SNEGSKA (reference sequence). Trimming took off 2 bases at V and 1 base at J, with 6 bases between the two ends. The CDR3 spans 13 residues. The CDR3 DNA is TGCAGTGCTAGACGGGACAGCAATCAGCCCCAGCATTTT. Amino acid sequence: CSARRDSNQPQHF.

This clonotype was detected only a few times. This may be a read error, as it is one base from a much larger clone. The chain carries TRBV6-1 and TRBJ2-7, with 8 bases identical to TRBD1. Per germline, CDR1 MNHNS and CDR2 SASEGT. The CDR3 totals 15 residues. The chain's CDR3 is CASSLGQGISHEQYF. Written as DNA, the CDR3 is TGTGCCAGCAGTCTCGGACAGGGAATCTCCCACGAGCAGTACTTC.

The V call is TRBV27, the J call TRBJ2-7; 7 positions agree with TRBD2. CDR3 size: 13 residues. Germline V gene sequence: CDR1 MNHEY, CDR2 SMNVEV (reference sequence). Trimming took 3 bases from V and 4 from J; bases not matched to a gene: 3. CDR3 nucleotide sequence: TGTGCCAGCAGTTTCGGGGGGAGGTACGAGCAGTACTTC. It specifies CASSFGGRYEQYF.

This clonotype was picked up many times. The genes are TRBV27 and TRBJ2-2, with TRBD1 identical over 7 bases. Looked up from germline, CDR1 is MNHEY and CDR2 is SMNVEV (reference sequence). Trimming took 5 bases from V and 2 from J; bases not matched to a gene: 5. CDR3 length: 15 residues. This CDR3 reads CASSGNRGNTGELFF. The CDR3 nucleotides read TGTGCCAGCAGTGGTAACAGGGGTAACACCGGGGAGCTGTTTTTT.

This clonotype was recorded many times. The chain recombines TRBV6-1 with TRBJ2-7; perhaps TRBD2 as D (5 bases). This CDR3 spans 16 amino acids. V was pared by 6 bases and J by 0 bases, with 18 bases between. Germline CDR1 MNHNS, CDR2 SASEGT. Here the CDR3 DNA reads TGTGCCAGCAGCCGCTCGGTAGGGAGCCGCTCCTACGAGCAGTACTTC. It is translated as CASSRSVGSRSYEQYF.